The TCR beta chain under discussion was sequenced for a study of T cell responses to AZD1222 COVID-19 vaccine. Regarding the study as a whole: Donors were mostly white British, more females; clonal diversity possibly underestimated. Seropositive AZD1222 recipients at baseline numbered only five or six. Repertoire sampling occurred only after the peak T cell response.

CDR3 size: 14 residues. Germline-derived CDR1 and CDR2 are SGHNT and YYREEE (reference sequence). Trimming removed 7 bases at V and 2 bases at J, with 15 bases between. Of note for this clone: Its antigen is still unknown.

Libraries were prepared by immunoSEQ multiplex PCR; TCRdb keeps only in-frame clonotypes and omits some of them. The sample has fewer than 40,000 clones; about 90% are singletons. The V and J genes are TRBV5-4 and TRBJ2-5; D is unclear. This clonotype was obtained from an adult who received the MenACWY meningococcal vaccine as a control. Sequenced material: peripheral blood, taken 28 days after the second dose of the MenACWY control vaccine. The CDR3 reads CASPWTVMQETQYF. CDR3 coding DNA: TGTGCCAGCCCTTGGACGGTCATGCAAGAGACCCAGTACTTC. The whole variable domain, remainder taken from reference TRBV5-4 and TRBJ2-5, is ETGVTQSPTHLIKTRGQQVTLRCSSQSGHNTVSWYQQALGQGPQFIFQYYREEENGRGNFPPRFSGLQFPNYSSELNVNALELDDSALYLCASPWTVMQETQYFGPGTRLLVL.